The 5 T cell receptor beta chains given below trace back to one sample, sequenced in a study of T cell responses to AZD1222 COVID-19 vaccine. Some clones are missing from TCRdb's copy, which holds only in-frame ones; the method was immunoSEQ multiplex PCR. The data show 100,000 to 150,000 clones, 92% seen once. The sample consisted of peripheral blood, taken 28 days after the second AZD1222 dose. The receptors here all came from an adult who received the AZD1222 COVID-19 vaccine.

The J gene is TRBJ1-1, the V gene TRBV5-1, with D unclear. Trimming cost V 4 bases and J 1 base, with 11 bases left between them. The CDR3 is 14 amino acids. Germline loops: CDR1 SGHRS, CDR2 YFSETQ. Written as DNA, the CDR3 is TGCGCCAGCAGCACGACGGCCACGAACACTGAAGCTTTCTTT. It is translated as CASSTTATNTEAFF.

V and J are TRBV11-3 and TRBJ2-1, with 7 bases identical to TRBD1. Germline lookup yields CDR1 SGHNT and CDR2 YENEEA. V trimming: 9 bases; J trimming: 10 bases; junction bases outside the gene matches: 9. CDR3 length equals 12 residues. CDR3 residues: CASSSTGDEQFF. CDR3 DNA: TGTGCCAGTTCCTCTACAGGGGACGAGCAGTTCTTC.

A single count supports this clone. The chain links TRBV5-1 to TRBJ2-3; 10 bases map to TRBD2. Germline loops: CDR1 SGHRS, CDR2 YFSETQ. The CDR3 has 19 residues. Germline trimming cut 3 bases from V and 4 bases from J; bases unmatched to any gene: 17. CDR3 amino acids: CASSWGADTLAGLADTQYF. The DNA for the CDR3 is TGCGCCAGCAGCTGGGGGGCCGACACACTAGCGGGGCTTGCAGATACGCAGTATTTT.

V is TRBV27 and J is TRBJ2-2; D is ambiguous. Germline CDR1 MNHEY, CDR2 SMNVEV (reference sequence). The CDR3 extends over 15 amino acids. V lost 1 base to trimming and J lost 4 bases, with 10 bases between them. Here the CDR3 reads CASSLFPTVTGELFF. The CDR3 DNA reads TGTGCCAGCAGTTTATTTCCGACGGTCACCGGGGAGCTGTTTTTT.

The chain uses TRBV2 and TRBJ2-7, with a tentative D call TRBD2 (5 bases). The CDR3 has 14 amino acids. From germline, CDR1 is SNHLY and CDR2 FYNNEI. Trimming shortened V by 8 bases and J by 5 bases, and 19 bases separated the two germline ends. As DNA, the CDR3 is TGTGCCAGCGGAGGCCAAGGGCCTAACAACGAGCAGTACTTC. This codes for CASGGQGPNNEQYF.